This TCR beta chain was sequenced during a study of T-cell memory formation after mild COVID-19. At the level of the study: Largely, TCR clusters stayed within a single donor.

General study findings and limits: CD4+ contracting clones lay mainly in CM and EM, CD8+ ones in EMRA.

TCR alpha and TCR beta cDNA libraries with sample barcodes and UMIs came from 5'RACE using constant-segment primers. TCRdb redid the calling of the 5' RACE reads with MiXCR, one entry per CDR3 protein. Here the sample spans roughly 340,000 distinct CDR3 sequences, 20% to 25% being singletons. In this sample, this clonotype turned up a few times. The antigen remains unidentified. This CDR3 is 16 amino acids long. Germline assignment: CDR1 MDHEN and CDR2 SYDVKM. V shed 6 bases, J shed 8 bases, and the junction held 9 bases outside the gene matches. V usage is TRBV28 and J usage is TRBJ2-1; TRBD2 aligns across 14 bases. This clonotype was obtained from a man between 18 and 35 years old who had mild COVID-19 (a few samples of this study predate the infection). Cell type and time point are not known. The sequenced material came from PBMCs or a T cell subset sorted from them (not recorded which). The CDR3 nucleotides are TGTGCCAGCAGCCTAGGACTAGCGGGGGGAGGGCATGAGCAGTTCTTC. It specifies CASSLGLAGGGHEQFF. Full variable domain (remainder filled in from reference TRBV28 and TRBJ2-1): DVKVTQSSRYLVKRTGEKVFLECVQDMDHENMFWYRQDPGLGLRLIYFSYDVKMKEKGDIPEGYSVSREKKERFSLILESASTNQTSMYLCASSLGLAGGGHEQFFGPGTRLTVL.